This TCR beta chain was sequenced in a study of blood T cell repertoires in COVID-19. Study at large: Acute-phase and convalescent COVID-19 samples originated in the United States, Italy and Spain.

CDR1 is SEHNR and CDR2 is FQNEAQ in the germline V gene (reference sequence). The CDR3 contains 15 residues. Trimming shortened V by 1 base and J by 2 bases, and 9 bases separated the two germline ends. In this sample, this clone turned up a few times. TCRdb keeps only in-frame clones here, not all; method: immunoSEQ multiplex PCR. In the table there are 70,000 to 90,000 clones, more than 85% of which are singletons. Sequenced material: peripheral blood. The V call is TRBV7-9, the J call TRBJ1-3; no firm D call. This sequence was found in a man older than 75 with active or convalescent COVID-19. The CDR3 DNA follows: TGTGCCAGCAGCTTAGTATCCCGGGCTGGAAACACCATATATTTT. Translation: CASSLVSRAGNTIYF.